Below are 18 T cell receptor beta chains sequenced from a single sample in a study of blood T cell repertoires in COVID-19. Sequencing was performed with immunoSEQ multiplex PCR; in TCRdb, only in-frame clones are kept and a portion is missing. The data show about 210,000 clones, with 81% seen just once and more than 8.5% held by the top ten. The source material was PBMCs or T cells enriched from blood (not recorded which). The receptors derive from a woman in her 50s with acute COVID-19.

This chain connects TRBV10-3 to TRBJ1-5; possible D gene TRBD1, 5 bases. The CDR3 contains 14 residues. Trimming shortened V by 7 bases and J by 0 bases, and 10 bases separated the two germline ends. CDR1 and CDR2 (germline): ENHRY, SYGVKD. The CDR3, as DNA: TGTGCCATCAATGGACAATATAGCAATCAGCCCCAGCATTTT. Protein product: CAINGQYSNQPQHF.

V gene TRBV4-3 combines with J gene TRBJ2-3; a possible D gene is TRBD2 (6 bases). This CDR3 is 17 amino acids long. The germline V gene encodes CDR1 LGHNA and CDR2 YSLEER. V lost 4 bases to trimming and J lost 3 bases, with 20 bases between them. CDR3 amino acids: CASSPKSLGTGTDTQYF. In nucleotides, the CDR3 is TGCGCCAGCAGCCCAAAGAGTTTGGGGACTGGGACAGATACGCAGTATTTT.

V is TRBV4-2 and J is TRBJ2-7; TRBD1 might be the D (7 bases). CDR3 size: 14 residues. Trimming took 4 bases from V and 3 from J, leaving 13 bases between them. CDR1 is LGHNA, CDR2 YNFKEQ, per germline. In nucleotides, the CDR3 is TGTGCCAGCAGCCCTGCAGGGGGGAGCTACGAGCAGTACTTC. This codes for CASSPAGGSYEQYF.

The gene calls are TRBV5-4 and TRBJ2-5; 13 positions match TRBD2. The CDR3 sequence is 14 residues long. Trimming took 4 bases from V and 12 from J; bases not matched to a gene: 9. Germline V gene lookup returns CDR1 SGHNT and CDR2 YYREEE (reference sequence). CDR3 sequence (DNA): TGTGCCAGCAGCGACGGGACTAGCGGGGTTTCCGAGTACTTC. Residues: CASSDGTSGVSEYF.

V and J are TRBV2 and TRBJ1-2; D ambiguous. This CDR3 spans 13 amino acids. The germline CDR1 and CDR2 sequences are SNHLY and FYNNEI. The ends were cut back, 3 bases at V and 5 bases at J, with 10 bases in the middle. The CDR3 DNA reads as TGTGCCAGCAGTGATGGGAGTCAATATGGCTACACCTTC. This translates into CASSDGSQYGYTF. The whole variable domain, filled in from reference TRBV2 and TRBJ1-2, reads EPEVTQTPSHQVTQMGQEVILRCVPISNHLYFYWYRQILGQKVEFLVSFYNNEISEKSEIFDDQFSVERPDGSNFTLKIRSTKLEDSAMYFCASSDGSQYGYTFGSGTRLTVV.

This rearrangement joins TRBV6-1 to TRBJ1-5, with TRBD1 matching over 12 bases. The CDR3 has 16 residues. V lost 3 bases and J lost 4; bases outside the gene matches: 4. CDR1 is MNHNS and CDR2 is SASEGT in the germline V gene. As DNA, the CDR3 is TGTGCCAGCAGTGAGGGGACAGGGGGCCGAAATCAGCCCCAGCATTTT. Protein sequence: CASSEGTGGRNQPQHF.

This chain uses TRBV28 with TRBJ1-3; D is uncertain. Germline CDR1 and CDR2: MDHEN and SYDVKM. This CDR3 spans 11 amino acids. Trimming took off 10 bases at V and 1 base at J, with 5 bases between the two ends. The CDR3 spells CATISGNTIYF. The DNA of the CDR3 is TGTGCCACTATTTCTGGAAACACCATATATTTT.

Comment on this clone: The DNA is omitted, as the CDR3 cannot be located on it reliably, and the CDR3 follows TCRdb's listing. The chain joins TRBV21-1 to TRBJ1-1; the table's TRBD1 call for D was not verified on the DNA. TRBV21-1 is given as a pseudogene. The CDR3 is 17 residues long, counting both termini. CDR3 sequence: CASSKVGQGNMNTEAFF.

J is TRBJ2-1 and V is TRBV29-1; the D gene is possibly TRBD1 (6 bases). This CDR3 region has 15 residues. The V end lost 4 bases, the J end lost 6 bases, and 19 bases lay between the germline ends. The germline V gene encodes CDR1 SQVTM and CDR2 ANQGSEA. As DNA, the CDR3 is TGCAGCGTTGCACAGGGTTACCTAGGGTCCAATGAGCAGTTCTTC. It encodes CSVAQGYLGSNEQFF.

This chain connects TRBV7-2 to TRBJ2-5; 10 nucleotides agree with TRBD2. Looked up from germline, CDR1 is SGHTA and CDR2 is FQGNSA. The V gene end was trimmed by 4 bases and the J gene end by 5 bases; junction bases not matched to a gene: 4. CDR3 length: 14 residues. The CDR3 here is CASSYTSGVETQYF. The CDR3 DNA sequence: TGTGCCAGCAGCTACACTAGCGGGGTCGAGACCCAGTACTTC. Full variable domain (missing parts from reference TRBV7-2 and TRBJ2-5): GAGVSQSPSNKVTEKGKDVELRCDPISGHTALYWYRQSLGQGLEFLIYFQGNSAPDKSGLPSDRFSAERTGGSVSTLTIQRTQQEDSAVYLCASSYTSGVETQYFGPGTRLLVL.

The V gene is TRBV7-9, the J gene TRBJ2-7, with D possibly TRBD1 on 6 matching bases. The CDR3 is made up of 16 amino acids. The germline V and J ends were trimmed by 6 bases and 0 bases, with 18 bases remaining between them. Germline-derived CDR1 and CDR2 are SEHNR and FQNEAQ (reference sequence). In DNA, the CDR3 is TGTGCCAGCAGTAAAAAAGGGGACACTTACTCCTACGAGCAGTACTTC. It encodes CASSKKGDTYSYEQYF.

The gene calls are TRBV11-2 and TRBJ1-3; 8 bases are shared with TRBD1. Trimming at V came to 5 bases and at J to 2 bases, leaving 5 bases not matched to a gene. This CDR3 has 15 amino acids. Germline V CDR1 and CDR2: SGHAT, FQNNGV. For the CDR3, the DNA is TGTGCCAGCAGCCCTGGACAGGGCACTGGAAACACCATATATTTT. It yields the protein CASSPGQGTGNTIYF.

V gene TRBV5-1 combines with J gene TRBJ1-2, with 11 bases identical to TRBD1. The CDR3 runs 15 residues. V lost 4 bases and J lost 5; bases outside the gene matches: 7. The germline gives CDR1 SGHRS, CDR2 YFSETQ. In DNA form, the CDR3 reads TGCGCCAGCAGCAGGACAGGGGGCGAGGGATATGGCTACACCTTC. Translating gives CASSRTGGEGYGYTF.

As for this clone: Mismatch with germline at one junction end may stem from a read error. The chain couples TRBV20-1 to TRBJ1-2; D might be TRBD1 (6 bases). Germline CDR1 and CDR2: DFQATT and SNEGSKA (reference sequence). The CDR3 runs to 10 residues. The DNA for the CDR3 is TGCAGTGCTAGATTGACAGGAGCCATCTTC. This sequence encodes CSARLTGAIF.

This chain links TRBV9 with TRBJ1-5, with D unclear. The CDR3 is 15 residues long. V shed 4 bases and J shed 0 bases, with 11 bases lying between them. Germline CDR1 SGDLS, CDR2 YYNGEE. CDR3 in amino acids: CASSPTPGSNQPQHF. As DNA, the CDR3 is TGTGCCAGCAGCCCAACCCCCGGTAGCAATCAGCCCCAGCATTTT.

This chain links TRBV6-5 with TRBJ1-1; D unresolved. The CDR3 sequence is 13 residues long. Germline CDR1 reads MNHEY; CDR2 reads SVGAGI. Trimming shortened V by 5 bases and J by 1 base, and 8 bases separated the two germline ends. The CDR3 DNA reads TGTGCCAGCAGTAGAAGAGAGAACACTGAAGCTTTCTTT. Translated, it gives CASSRRENTEAFF.

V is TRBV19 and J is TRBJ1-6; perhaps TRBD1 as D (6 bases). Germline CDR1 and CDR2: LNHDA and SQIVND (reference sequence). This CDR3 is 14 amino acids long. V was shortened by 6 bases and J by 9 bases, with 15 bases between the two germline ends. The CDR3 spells CASSLQGTSSPLHF. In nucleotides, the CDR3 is TGTGCCAGTAGCCTACAGGGAACCTCTTCACCCCTCCACTTT.

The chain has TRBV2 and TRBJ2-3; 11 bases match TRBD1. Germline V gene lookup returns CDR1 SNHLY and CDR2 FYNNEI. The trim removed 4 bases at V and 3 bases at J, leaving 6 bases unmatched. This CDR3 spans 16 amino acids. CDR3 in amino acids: CASSVGTGGVTDTQYF. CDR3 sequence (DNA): TGTGCCAGCAGTGTCGGGACAGGGGGTGTGACAGATACGCAGTATTTT.